A selection of T cell receptor beta chains follows, all from one sample in a study of T cell responses to AZD1222 COVID-19 vaccine. Repertoires were generated with immunoSEQ multiplex PCR, while TCRdb's copy carries only in-frame clones and drops some. The table lists 130,000 or so clones, 80% to 95% of them singletons. The sample in question was peripheral blood, obtained on day 0 of AZD1222 vaccination. The receptors were gathered from an adult in good health. Both conserved end residues are part of each CDR3. D genes are given only for firm matches. Expanded clones get a size class; other rows say once, few or many, or leave the size out.

>TRBJ2-7|TRBV6-6|NA|NA
CASSRTAYSGGTYEQYF
TGTGCCAGCAGTCGGACGGCGTACAGTGGTGGAACCTACGAGCAGTACTTC
>TRBJ1-5|TRBV4-1|NA|TRBD1
CASSQGQGWDQPQHF
TGCGCCAGCAGCCAGGGACAGGGTTGGGATCAGCCCCAGCATTTT
>TRBJ2-1|TRBV4-1|NA|TRBD2
CASSRMREIANEQFF
TGCGCCAGCAGCAGGATGCGGGAGATCGCCAATGAGCAGTTCTTC
>TRBJ1-5|TRBV6-5|NA|TRBD1
CASRRQGSNQPQHF
TGTGCCAGCAGACGACAGGGTAGCAATCAGCCCCAGCATTTT
>TRBJ2-2|TRBV19|once|NA
CASSIEEGTGELFF
TGTGCCAGTAGTATAGAGGAAGGGACCGGGGAGCTGTTTTTT
>TRBJ1-2|TRBV6-5|NA|NA
CASTEGQPGGYGYTF
TGTGCCAGCACCGAGGGGCAACCGGGGGGCTATGGCTACACCTTC
>TRBJ1-4|TRBV7-9|NA|NA
CASSLQGRFEKLFF
TGTGCCAGCAGCTTACAGGGACGGTTTGAAAAACTGTTTTTT
>TRBJ2-5|TRBV6-5|NA|NA
CASRSDWQSQETQYF
TGTGCCAGCAGGTCTGATTGGCAGTCCCAAGAGACCCAGTACTTC
>TRBJ2-4|TRBV9|NA|NA
CASSVGYAKNIQYF
TGTGCCAGCAGCGTAGGATACGCCAAAAACATTCAGTACTTC
>TRBJ2-1|TRBV2|NA|TRBD2
CASSWLLAGPNNEQFF
TGTGCCAGCAGTTGGTTACTAGCGGGTCCTAACAATGAGCAGTTCTTC
>TRBJ1-1|TRBV5-4|NA|NA
CASSWGGTEAFF
TGTGCCAGCAGCTGGGGGGGGACTGAAGCTTTCTTT
>TRBJ2-2|TRBV4-3|NA|NA
CASSPGHGPGDNTGELFF
TGCGCCAGCAGCCCAGGGCACGGGCCAGGGGACAACACCGGGGAGCTGTTTTTT